Listed here are 7 T cell receptor beta chains from one sample, sequenced in a study of cytotoxic CD8 clonotypes in ibrutinib-treated CLL. The table came from immunoSEQ multiplex PCR; TCRdb's copy has only in-frame clones and leaves some out. The sample holds more than 150,000 clones; about 72% are singletons and the top ten take 13%. Source: PBMCs, taken after 24 months of ibrutinib treatment. The receptors shown here come from a human donor with chronic lymphocytic leukemia.

This clone was counted a single time. This chain links TRBV27 with TRBJ2-7; 8 bases fit TRBD1. The CDR3 is 16 amino acids. Germline V lookup: CDR1 MNHEY, CDR2 SMNVEV (reference sequence). V was pared by 3 bases and J by 2 bases, with 9 bases of the junction left unmatched. The CDR3 DNA is TGTGCCAGCAGTTTCCGCACTCCGGGACAGGCCTACGAGCAGTACTTC. Its protein product is CASSFRTPGQAYEQYF.

J is TRBJ2-7 and V is TRBV27, with 10 nucleotides matching TRBD1. V was pared by 8 bases and J by 5 bases, with 9 bases of the junction left unmatched. Germline values: CDR1 MNHEY, CDR2 SMNVEV (reference sequence). The CDR3 consists of 14 residues. The CDR3 loop reads CASRVGTGAHEQYF. The DNA for the CDR3 is TGTGCCAGCCGGGTAGGGACAGGGGCGCACGAGCAGTACTTC.

The gene calls are TRBV27 and TRBJ1-2, with a tentative D call TRBD1 (5 bases). Germline V lookup: CDR1 MNHEY, CDR2 SMNVEV (reference sequence). Between the trimmed V and J ends, which lost 1 base and 2 bases, there was a span of 5 bases. This CDR3 is 13 amino acids long. The CDR3 loop is CASSLWGNYGYTF. CDR3 bases: TGTGCCAGCAGTTTATGGGGCAACTATGGCTACACCTTC.

The chain has TRBV5-1 and TRBJ1-5; no clear D. The germline V gene encodes CDR1 SGHRS and CDR2 YFSETQ. Between the trimmed V and J ends, which lost 0 bases and 3 bases, there was a span of 4 bases. The CDR3 is made up of 13 amino acids. CDR3 DNA: TGCGCCAGCAGCTTGGACCCCAATCAGCCCCAGCATTTT. This gives the protein CASSLDPNQPQHF.

This chain joins TRBV25-1 and TRBJ2-5; no firm D call. The CDR3 contains 13 residues. CDR1 and CDR2 from the germline V gene are MGHDK and SYGVNS. Trimming left V 5 bases short and J 0 bases short, with 7 bases between. CDR3 nucleotide sequence: TGTGCCAGCAGTCCAACGTACCAAGAGACCCAGTACTTC. It specifies CASSPTYQETQYF.

The rearrangement joins TRBV10-2 to TRBJ2-7; the D gene is possibly TRBD2 (6 bases). V was pared by 6 bases and J by 1 base, with 13 bases between. The CDR3 loop spans 14 amino acids. In germline, CDR1 is WSHSY, CDR2 SAAADI. The CDR3 reads CASSPRGGSYEQYF. The CDR3 nucleotides read TGCGCCAGCAGCCCCCGAGGAGGGTCCTACGAGCAGTACTTC.

The chain recombines TRBV7-2 with TRBJ1-4; D gene unclear. Trimming took off 0 bases at V and 6 bases at J, with 17 bases between the two ends. The germline V gene encodes CDR1 SGHTA and CDR2 FQGNSA. The CDR3 is 17 residues long. The CDR3 is CASSLAVGSSSYEKLFF. The CDR3 nucleotides are TGTGCCAGCAGCTTAGCGGTGGGAAGTTCCTCTTATGAAAAACTGTTTTTT.